The source of this T cell receptor (beta chain) is a study of T-cell reconstitution after alpha-beta-depleted transplantation in children. Study-level points and caveats: When one year had passed after transplant, most T-cell counts and diversity came from newly produced T cells. Reportedly, alpha-beta T cells present about two months post-transplant originated from several hundred expanded clones of graft origin.

This clonotype was observed many times. The antigen is not known. The CDR3 loop spans 15 amino acids. Germline CDR1 and CDR2: DFQATT and SNEGSKA (reference sequence). V lost 3 bases, J lost 4 bases, and 9 bases stayed unmatched. The TCRbeta library was prepared with unique molecular identifiers. TCRdb reprocessed the PCR reads with MiXCR, giving one entry per CDR3 protein. Among around 72,000 distinct CDR3 sequences listed, approximately 5% were seen once. The TCR sequence derives from a boy under three years old who had a stem cell transplant for acute myeloid leukemia, so the T cells may come from the graft donor. The rearrangement joins TRBV20-1 to TRBJ2-7; 10 nucleotides line up with TRBD1. The source material was PBMCs, mostly from graft donor cells, sampled 180 days after TCRalphabeta/CD19-depleted stem cell transplant. The CDR3 region has the DNA TGCAGTGCTAGGCAAGACAGGGGGCTGAGTTACGAGCAGTACTTC. Amino acid sequence: CSARQDRGLSYEQYF.